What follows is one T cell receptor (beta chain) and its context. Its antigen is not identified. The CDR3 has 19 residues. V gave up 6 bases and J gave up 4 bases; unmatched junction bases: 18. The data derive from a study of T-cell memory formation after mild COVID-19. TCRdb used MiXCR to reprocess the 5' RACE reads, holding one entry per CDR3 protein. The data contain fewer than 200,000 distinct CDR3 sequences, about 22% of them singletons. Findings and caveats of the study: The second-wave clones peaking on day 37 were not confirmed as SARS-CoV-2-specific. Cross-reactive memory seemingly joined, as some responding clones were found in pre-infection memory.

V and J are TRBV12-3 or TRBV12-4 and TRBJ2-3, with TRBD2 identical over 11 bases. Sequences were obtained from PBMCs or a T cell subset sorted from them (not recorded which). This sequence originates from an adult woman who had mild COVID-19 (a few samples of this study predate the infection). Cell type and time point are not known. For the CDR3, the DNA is TGTGCCAGCAGCCCTGGTGTTGTCGTAGAGACTAGCGGGGCAGATACGCAGTATTTT. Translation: CASSPGVVVETSGADTQYF.